The rows below give T cell receptor beta chains drawn from one sample of a study of cytomegalovirus exposure and HLA in healthy donors. The repertoire was sequenced with immunoSEQ multiplex PCR; TCRdb's copy has only in-frame clones and lacks some. The sample records 180,000 or so clones, more than 60% being singletons. Source material: PBMCs. Source of these receptors: a female donor in good health and CMV-seronegative. Each CDR3 is given with its conserved first and last residue. The order of the fields is clone size, D gene, J gene, V gene, CDR3 protein, CDR3 DNA. The D gene is left open where the match is weak. For some rows the clone size is stated as once, few or many, or as a class when expanded; others skip it.

clone_size: once; d_call: .; j_call: TRBJ1-2; v_call: TRBV4-1; cdr3_aa: CASSQEGGGRVYGYTF; cdr3_nt: TGCGCCAGCAGCCAAGAGGGCGGGGGAAGAGTCTATGGCTACACCTTC
clone_size: .; d_call: TRBD1; j_call: TRBJ1-3; v_call: TRBV28; cdr3_aa: CASSSNDRGESGNTIYF; cdr3_nt: TGTGCCAGCAGTTCGAACGACAGGGGGGAATCTGGAAACACCATATATTTT
clone_size: .; d_call: .; j_call: TRBJ2-2; v_call: TRBV9; cdr3_aa: CASSVAGTPNTGELFF; cdr3_nt: TGTGCCAGCAGCGTCGCCGGGACACCGAACACCGGGGAGCTGTTTTTT
clone_size: .; d_call: TRBD1; j_call: TRBJ1-1; v_call: TRBV7-9; cdr3_aa: CASSHRDRASNTEAFF; cdr3_nt: TGTGCCAGCAGCCACCGGGACAGGGCCTCGAACACTGAAGCTTTCTTT
clone_size: .; d_call: .; j_call: TRBJ1-2; v_call: TRBV9; cdr3_aa: CASSVAIGRDGYTF; cdr3_nt: TGTGCCAGCAGCGTAGCGATAGGGCGGGATGGCTACACCTTC
clone_size: once; d_call: .; j_call: TRBJ2-7; v_call: TRBV7-3; cdr3_aa: CASSLTPGYEQYF; cdr3_nt: TGTGCCAGCAGCTTAACGCCCGGCTACGAGCAGTACTTC
clone_size: .; d_call: .; j_call: TRBJ1-1; v_call: TRBV5-1; cdr3_aa: CASSLMQGEAFF; cdr3_nt: TGCGCCAGCAGCTTAATGCAGGGCGAAGCTTTCTTT
clone_size: .; d_call: TRBD1; j_call: TRBJ1-6; v_call: TRBV25-1; cdr3_aa: CASSAIPGQGASSPLHF; cdr3_nt: TGTGCCAGCAGTGCTATCCCGGGACAGGGGGCGAGTTCACCCCTCCACTTT
clone_size: few; d_call: TRBD1; j_call: TRBJ1-2; v_call: TRBV10-3; cdr3_aa: CAIRLQGAGNGYTF; cdr3_nt: TGTGCCATCAGGCTACAGGGGGCAGGCAATGGCTACACCTTC
clone_size: .; d_call: TRBD1; j_call: TRBJ2-5; v_call: TRBV5-6; cdr3_aa: CASSTDRGTGYHARWYQYF; cdr3_nt: TGTGCCAGCAGCACCGACAGGGGGACTGGTTACCACGCTAGGTGGTACCAGTACTTC
clone_size: .; d_call: TRBD2; j_call: TRBJ2-3; v_call: TRBV30; cdr3_aa: CAWMPRGGRGTQYF; cdr3_nt: TGTGCCTGGATGCCGCGGGGGGGCAGGGGTACGCAGTATTTT
clone_size: .; d_call: TRBD2; j_call: TRBJ2-7; v_call: TRBV30; cdr3_aa: CAWNREGTSRYF; cdr3_nt: TGTGCCTGGAATAGGGAGGGGACGAGCCGGTACTTC
clone_size: .; d_call: TRBD2; j_call: TRBJ2-1; v_call: TRBV7-3; cdr3_aa: CASSVSGRSYNEQFF; cdr3_nt: TGTGCCAGCAGCGTTAGCGGGAGGTCCTACAATGAGCAGTTCTTC
clone_size: .; d_call: .; j_call: TRBJ2-7; v_call: TRBV30; cdr3_aa: CALNPGGHYEQYF; cdr3_nt: TGTGCCTTAAATCCAGGGGGGCACTACGAGCAGTACTTC
clone_size: .; d_call: TRBD1; j_call: TRBJ2-1; v_call: TRBV7-4; cdr3_aa: CASSLDRGQFF; cdr3_nt: TGTGCCAGCAGCTTAGACAGGGGGCAGTTCTTC
clone_size: .; d_call: .; j_call: TRBJ1-6; v_call: TRBV5-4; cdr3_aa: CASSLGQGPVPPLHF; cdr3_nt: TGTGCCAGCAGCTTGGGGCAGGGTCCCGTTCCACCCCTCCACTTT
clone_size: .; d_call: .; j_call: TRBJ2-1; v_call: TRBV4-1; cdr3_aa: CASSQTSTSIDEQFF; cdr3_nt: TGCGCCAGCAGCCAAACCTCAACTAGCATCGATGAGCAGTTCTTC
clone_size: .; d_call: .; j_call: TRBJ1-3; v_call: TRBV5-6; cdr3_aa: CASSLGQAGNTIYF; cdr3_nt: TGTGCCAGCAGCTTGGGACAGGCTGGAAACACCATATATTTT
clone_size: .; d_call: TRBD1; j_call: TRBJ1-2; v_call: TRBV5-5; cdr3_aa: CASSPRDRPSYGYTF; cdr3_nt: TGTGCCAGCAGCCCAAGGGACAGGCCAAGCTATGGCTACACCTTC
clone_size: .; d_call: .; j_call: TRBJ2-1; v_call: TRBV29-1; cdr3_aa: CSVAVQGAYYNEQFF; cdr3_nt: TGCAGCGTTGCGGTGCAGGGCGCATACTACAATGAGCAGTTCTTC
clone_size: .; d_call: .; j_call: TRBJ2-7; v_call: TRBV29-1; cdr3_aa: CSVRGSYEQYF; cdr3_nt: TGCAGCGTTAGGGGCTCCTACGAGCAGTACTTC
clone_size: .; d_call: TRBD2; j_call: TRBJ2-2; v_call: TRBV11-2; cdr3_aa: CASSFAGTTNTGELFF; cdr3_nt: TGTGCCAGCAGCTTTGCCGGGACTACGAACACCGGGGAGCTGTTTTTT
clone_size: .; d_call: TRBD1; j_call: TRBJ1-2; v_call: TRBV10-2; cdr3_aa: CASSEETGAFYGYTF; cdr3_nt: TGCGCCAGCAGTGAGGAGACAGGGGCATTCTATGGCTACACCTTC
clone_size: .; d_call: TRBD1; j_call: TRBJ1-6; v_call: TRBV11-3; cdr3_aa: CASSQGTANSPLHF; cdr3_nt: TGTGCCAGCAGCCAGGGGACAGCGAATTCACCCCTCCACTTT
clone_size: .; d_call: TRBD1; j_call: TRBJ2-5; v_call: TRBV28; cdr3_aa: CASRNRGFETQYF; cdr3_nt: TGTGCCAGCCGAAACAGGGGATTTGAGACCCAGTACTTC
clone_size: few; d_call: TRBD2; j_call: TRBJ2-2; v_call: TRBV6-1; cdr3_aa: CASSEWGGSQTGELFF; cdr3_nt: TGTGCCAGCAGTGAATGGGGCGGGAGTCAGACCGGGGAGCTGTTTTTT
clone_size: .; d_call: .; j_call: TRBJ1-2; v_call: TRBV6-5; cdr3_aa: CASSAILQGRSDYTF; cdr3_nt: TGTGCCAGCAGCGCAATCCTCCAGGGCCGATCGGACTACACCTTC
clone_size: .; d_call: TRBD2; j_call: TRBJ2-1; v_call: TRBV7-9; cdr3_aa: CSSSTTSTDEQFF; cdr3_nt: TGTTCCAGCAGCACGACTAGCACCGATGAGCAGTTCTTC
clone_size: few; d_call: .; j_call: TRBJ2-1; v_call: TRBV7-9; cdr3_aa: CSSSLAGLDKYNEQFF; cdr3_nt: TGTTCCAGCAGCTTAGCCGGTCTGGACAAATACAATGAGCAGTTCTTC
clone_size: .; d_call: TRBD2; j_call: TRBJ2-1; v_call: TRBV19; cdr3_aa: CASSSSLAGGVYNEQFF; cdr3_nt: TGTGCCAGTAGTTCCTCTCTAGCGGGAGGCGTCTACAATGAGCAGTTCTTC
clone_size: .; d_call: TRBD1; j_call: TRBJ2-7; v_call: TRBV29-1; cdr3_aa: CSVARIADRDEQYF; cdr3_nt: TGCAGCGTTGCGCGAATCGCCGACAGGGACGAGCAGTACTTC
clone_size: once; d_call: .; j_call: TRBJ1-5; v_call: TRBV28; cdr3_aa: CASSLARSNQPQHF; cdr3_nt: TGTGCCAGCAGTTTAGCCAGGAGCAATCAGCCCCAGCATTTT
clone_size: .; d_call: .; j_call: TRBJ1-5; v_call: TRBV19; cdr3_aa: CASTLSNQPQHF; cdr3_nt: TGTGCCAGTACCCTGAGCAATCAGCCCCAGCATTTT
clone_size: .; d_call: .; j_call: TRBJ1-2; v_call: TRBV28; cdr3_aa: CARATGPNRNYGYTF; cdr3_nt: TGTGCCAGAGCCACAGGGCCAAACCGTAACTATGGCTACACCTTC
clone_size: .; d_call: .; j_call: TRBJ2-7; v_call: TRBV4-1; cdr3_aa: CASSQERRGRSSYEQYF; cdr3_nt: TGCGCCAGCAGCCAAGAAAGGCGGGGGCGGAGCTCCTACGAGCAGTACTTC
clone_size: .; d_call: TRBD1; j_call: TRBJ2-5; v_call: TRBV30; cdr3_aa: CAWVPGTGFQETQYF; cdr3_nt: TGTGCCTGGGTACCCGGGACAGGTTTTCAAGAGACCCAGTACTTC
clone_size: .; d_call: .; j_call: TRBJ1-2; v_call: TRBV28; cdr3_aa: CASSLQGSNYGYTF; cdr3_nt: TGTGCCAGCAGCCTCCAGGGATCTAACTATGGCTACACCTTC
clone_size: .; d_call: .; j_call: TRBJ2-1; v_call: TRBV19; cdr3_aa: CASSKGRNNEQFF; cdr3_nt: TGTGCCAGTAGTAAAGGGAGAAACAATGAGCAGTTCTTC
clone_size: .; d_call: TRBD1; j_call: TRBJ1-2; v_call: TRBV27; cdr3_aa: CASSLSGTGGAVRGYTF; cdr3_nt: TGTGCCAGCAGTTTATCGGGGACAGGGGGCGCGGTTAGGGGCTACACCTTC
clone_size: .; d_call: .; j_call: TRBJ2-7; v_call: TRBV5-4; cdr3_aa: CASRSGGIQNEQYF; cdr3_nt: TGTGCCAGCAGGAGCGGCGGGATCCAGAACGAGCAGTACTTC
clone_size: .; d_call: TRBD1; j_call: TRBJ1-5; v_call: TRBV6-4; cdr3_aa: CASKGGSSIDSNQPQHF; cdr3_nt: TGTGCCAGCAAAGGGGGCAGTAGTATAGATAGCAATCAGCCCCAGCATTTT
clone_size: .; d_call: .; j_call: TRBJ2-7; v_call: TRBV6-5; cdr3_aa: CASSYSMLGGPHEQYF; cdr3_nt: TGTGCCAGCAGTTACTCGATGTTGGGGGGGCCCCACGAGCAGTACTTC
clone_size: .; d_call: .; j_call: TRBJ1-5; v_call: TRBV7-9; cdr3_aa: CASSLSTGLFQPQHF; cdr3_nt: TGTGCCAGCAGCTTATCGACAGGTCTATTCCAGCCCCAGCATTTT